The clone carrying this TCR beta chain came up many times. Sample time point: before trial treatment. The CDR3 extends over 17 amino acids. J was trimmed by 3 bases and V by 4 bases; bases with no gene match: 6. The germline V gene has CDR1 SGHVS and CDR2 FNYEAQ. Primers used for first-strand cDNA, a TRAV- and TRBV-specific set, covered both alpha and beta chains. It was with a constant-region primer and a V-primer adapter that TCRs were amplified over about 20 PCR cycles. In vitro transcription amplified the mRNA that had been isolated. TCRdb called the reads again in MiXCR, with one record for every CDR3 protein. The sample gives 60,000 to 75,000 distinct CDR3 sequences, roughly 29% of which show up once; roughly 7% is in the top ten. The data belong to a study of low-dose radiotherapy and immunotherapy resistance in tumors.

The V and J genes are TRBV7-6 and TRBJ2-7; 16 bases are a match to TRBD2. The sequences come from PBMCs, collected before treatment. The receptor's source is a male donor with rectosigmoid adenocarcinoma. The CDR3 reads CASSSGTSGGENYEQYF. The CDR3, as DNA: TGTGCCAGCAGCTCCGGGACTAGCGGGGGGGAGAACTACGAGCAGTACTTC. Full variable domain (remainder filled in from reference TRBV7-6 and TRBJ2-7): GAGVSQSPRYKVTKRGQDVALRCDPISGHVSLYWYRQALGQGPEFLTYFNYEAQQDKSGLPNDRFSAERPEGSISTLTIQRTEQRDSAMYRCASSSGTSGGENYEQYFGPGTRLTVT.